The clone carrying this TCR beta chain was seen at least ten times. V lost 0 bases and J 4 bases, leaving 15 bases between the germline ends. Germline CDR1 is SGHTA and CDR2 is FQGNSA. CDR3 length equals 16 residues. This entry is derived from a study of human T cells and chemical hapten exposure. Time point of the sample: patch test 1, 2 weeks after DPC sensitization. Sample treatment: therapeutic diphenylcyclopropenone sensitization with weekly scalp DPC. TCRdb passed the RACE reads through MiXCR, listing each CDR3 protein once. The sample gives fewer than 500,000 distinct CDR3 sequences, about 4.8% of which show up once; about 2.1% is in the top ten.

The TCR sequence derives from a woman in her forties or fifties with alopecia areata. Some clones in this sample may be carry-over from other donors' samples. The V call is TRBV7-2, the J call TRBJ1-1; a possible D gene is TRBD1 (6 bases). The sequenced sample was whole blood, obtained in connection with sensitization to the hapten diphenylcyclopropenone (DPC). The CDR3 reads CASSLAWGAFSTEAFF. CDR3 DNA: TGTGCCAGCAGCTTAGCGTGGGGGGCGTTTAGCACTGAAGCTTTCTTT.